The 7 T cell receptor beta chains given below trace back to one sample, sequenced in a study of T cells in Graves' hyperthyroidism and ophthalmopathy. Amplification yielded TCR beta CDR3 regions, with RNA transcripts as the source. The HTBI set primed first-round TCR CDR3 RT-PCR. TCRdb used MiXCR to reprocess the multiplex PCR reads, holding one entry per CDR3 protein. The sample has about 350,000 distinct CDR3 sequences; roughly 19% are singletons. The sequenced sample was blood. Every receptor here comes from a woman under 30 with Graves' hyperthyroidism.

At least ten counts were recorded for this clonotype. V and J are TRBV6-5 and TRBJ2-7; weak D call: TRBD2 (5 bases). Germline V gene lookup returns CDR1 MNHEY and CDR2 SVGAGI. The CDR3 contains 13 residues. The ends were cut back, 8 bases at V and 2 bases at J, with 13 bases in the middle. CDR3 loop: CASLGPGTYEQYF. The CDR3 DNA reads as TGTGCCAGCTTGGGCCCCGGGACCTACGAGCAGTACTTC.

This clonotype was found once. DNA for the CDR3: TGTGCCAGCAGTTTATTTGGGGACAAAATCTACGAGCAGTACTTC. Translation: CASSLFGDKIYEQYF. The chain links TRBV27 to TRBJ2-7; a weak D match, TRBD1 (6 bases). Germline V gives CDR1 MNHEY, CDR2 SMNVEV (reference sequence). Trimming took off 1 base at V and 3 bases at J, with 13 bases between the two ends. The CDR3 runs to 15 residues.

This clonotype was picked up a small number of times. The chain combines TRBV18 with TRBJ1-1; D gene ambiguous. Per germline, CDR1 KGHSH and CDR2 LQKENI. This CDR3 region has 15 residues. The V gene lost 2 bases and the J gene lost 6 bases, with 16 bases spanning the gap. The CDR3 loop is CASSPGNGVYAEAFF. CDR3 sequence (DNA): TGTGCCAGCTCACCAGGGAACGGGGTATACGCTGAAGCTTTCTTT.

This clonotype appeared many times. The chain carries TRBV12-3 or TRBV12-4 and TRBJ2-7; 7 bases fit TRBD1. The V and J ends lost 6 bases and 3 bases, in that order; junction bases with no gene match: 5. CDR3 length: 13 amino acids. The CDR3 DNA reads as TGTGCCAGCAGAAACGACAGGGTCTACGAGCAGTACTTC. Translating gives CASRNDRVYEQYF.

This clonotype was seen at least ten times. J is TRBJ1-5 and V is TRBV10-3, with D possibly matching TRBD1 (5 bases). V was cut by 3 bases and J by 1 base, with 7 bases left in between. Germline V gene lookup returns CDR1 ENHRY and CDR2 SYGVKD. The CDR3 loop spans 14 amino acids. In nucleotides, the CDR3 is TGTGCCATCAGTGACGGGGGGAGCAATCAGCCCCAGCATTTT. Translating it yields CAISDGGSNQPQHF.

Many counts were recorded for this clonotype. This sequence joins TRBV29-1 and TRBJ1-1; TRBD1 is a possible D gene (6 bases). This CDR3 has 14 amino acids. Germline assignment: CDR1 SQVTM and CDR2 ANQGSEA. V was cut by 2 bases and J by 0 bases, with 10 bases left in between. The CDR3 sequence: CSVERGTMNTEAFF. The CDR3 DNA follows: TGCAGCGTTGAACGTGGGACAATGAACACTGAAGCTTTCTTT.

This clonotype has ten or more counts. This chain links TRBV27 with TRBJ1-1; TRBD1 matches 7 bases. CDR3 length: 14 amino acids. The V gene's germline CDR1 is MNHEY and CDR2 SMNVEV (reference sequence). V gave up 6 bases and J gave up 1 base; unmatched junction bases: 5. The CDR3 DNA is TGTGCCAGCAGCACGGGACAGTCGAACACTGAAGCTTTCTTT. Residues: CASSTGQSNTEAFF.